Listed here is a single T cell receptor beta chain. The germline V gene encodes CDR1 SGDLS and CDR2 YYNGEE. The CDR3 is 16 residues long. The V gene lost 1 base and the J gene lost 2 bases, with 10 bases spanning the gap. Here immunoSEQ multiplex PCR was the method, and the copy in TCRdb shows in-frame clones only, minus some. The sample includes tens of thousands of clones, over 85% of them seen just once. This sample was taken from a study of T cell changes during pregnancy in multiple sclerosis. The receptor's source is a female donor with multiple sclerosis, enrolled in a pregnancy study. The chain uses TRBV9 and TRBJ2-6; D possibly corresponds to TRBD1 (6 bases). The sequences come from peripheral blood, collected in the second trimester of pregnancy. CDR3 protein: CASSVLTGTGANVLTF. The CDR3 nucleotides read TGTGCCAGCAGCGTATTAACAGGGACTGGGGCCAACGTCCTGACTTTC.